This entry describes one T cell receptor beta chain. TCRdb re-called the 5' RACE reads with MiXCR, one entry per CDR3 protein. The sample consists of about 55,000 distinct CDR3 sequences, approximately 4.4% of them appearing once. This record belongs to a study of neurological immune-mediated disorders. The clonotype originates from a man aged 50 to 60 with multiple sclerosis. Sequenced: PBMCs.

CDR3 residues: CATEGGVGGGSDEQFF. The CDR3 coding sequence is TGTGCCACAGAAGGAGGAGTGGGGGGCGGCTCGGATGAGCAGTTCTTC. The chain carries TRBV24-1 and TRBJ2-1, with D perhaps given as TRBD1 or TRBD2 (6 bases each). Germline V CDR1 and CDR2: KGHDR, SFDVKD. The CDR3 extends over 16 amino acids. The ends were cut back, 10 bases at V and 8 bases at J, with 26 bases in the middle.